This T cell receptor (beta chain) was sequenced in a study of cytomegalovirus exposure and HLA in healthy donors. General study results and limits: According to the study, roughly 160 TCR beta chains were cytomegalovirus-associated.

The study ran its PCR with 60 Vbeta and 13 Jbeta primers. Per the original methods: Later work found 74 million or so unique TCR beta chains, with 10 million to 14 million shared. The method was immunoSEQ multiplex PCR; TCRdb's version includes in-frame clones alone and lacks a portion of them. The V and J calls and clone size were taken over from that table, and D and trimming were inferred from the DNA. The sample has 99,000 or so clones, 65% to 85% seen once. About this clone: What it binds is not known.

Sequenced input: PBMCs. The TCR originated in a male donor in good health and CMV-seronegative.

The CDR3 DNA is TGCGCCAGCAGCCCCCGCATTCCGACAGCGGGCCGCTCTGGAAACACCATATATTTT. This encodes CASSPRIPTAGRSGNTIYF. The chain has TRBV5-1 and TRBJ1-3; the D gene is possibly TRBD1 (5 bases). The CDR3 runs 19 residues. In germline, CDR1 is SGHRS, CDR2 YFSETQ. The V end lost 4 bases, the J end lost 0 bases, and 23 bases lay between the germline ends. The whole variable domain, filled in from reference TRBV5-1 and TRBJ1-3, reads KAGVTQTPRYLIKTRGQQVTLSCSPISGHRSVSWYQQTPGQGLQFLFEYFSETQRNKGNFPGRFSGRQFSNSRSEMNVSTLELGDSALYLCASSPRIPTAGRSGNTIYFGEGSWLTVV.